Listed below are T cell receptor beta chains from one sample, sequenced in a study of cytomegalovirus exposure and HLA in healthy donors. The method was immunoSEQ multiplex PCR; TCRdb's version includes in-frame clones alone and lacks a portion of them. Of over 200,000 clones listed, around four fifths are singletons. Sequencing was done on a sample of PBMCs. These receptors originate from a woman aged 60 to 75 in good health and CMV-seropositive. The conserved cysteine and the conserved F or W are not part of the CDR3 here. Each record gives: J gene, clone size, V gene, CDR3 protein. A clone size is listed for some rows: how often the clone was seen (once, few, many), or a class if it is expanded.

J gene: TRBJ1-1
clone size: NA
V gene: TRBV5-1
CDR3 protein: ASSWQAQLNTEAF

J gene: TRBJ2-7
clone size: NA
V gene: TRBV28
CDR3 protein: ASSRSRIGRPGTTNYEQY

J gene: TRBJ1-2
clone size: once
V gene: TRBV30
CDR3 protein: AWATGRGFNGYT

J gene: TRBJ2-7
clone size: NA
V gene: TRBV6-5
CDR3 protein: ASKLAGGRDEQY

J gene: TRBJ1-2
clone size: NA
V gene: TRBV14
CDR3 protein: ASSRPPLGDYT

J gene: TRBJ2-3
clone size: NA
V gene: TRBV9
CDR3 protein: ASSAQTSGGADTQY

J gene: TRBJ2-3
clone size: NA
V gene: TRBV9
CDR3 protein: ASSTKRDTQY

J gene: TRBJ2-7
clone size: NA
V gene: TRBV23-1
CDR3 protein: ASSQSGQGPYEQY

J gene: TRBJ1-2
clone size: NA
V gene: TRBV18
CDR3 protein: ASSPPAANYGYT

J gene: TRBJ2-7
clone size: NA
V gene: TRBV5-5
CDR3 protein: ASSLAGGAIEQY

J gene: TRBJ2-1
clone size: NA
V gene: TRBV9
CDR3 protein: ASSVRDYNEQF

J gene: TRBJ2-7
clone size: NA
V gene: TRBV19
CDR3 protein: ASSPAGRVYEQY

J gene: TRBJ1-2
clone size: few
V gene: TRBV5-5
CDR3 protein: ASSRGQSGYT

J gene: TRBJ2-3
clone size: NA
V gene: TRBV27
CDR3 protein: ASSITSGGRTDTQY

J gene: TRBJ1-2
clone size: NA
V gene: TRBV7-2
CDR3 protein: ASSGDRRYGYT

J gene: TRBJ2-7
clone size: NA
V gene: TRBV2
CDR3 protein: ATRTGVGYEQY

J gene: TRBJ1-3
clone size: NA
V gene: TRBV7-9
CDR3 protein: ASSLGLGNTIY